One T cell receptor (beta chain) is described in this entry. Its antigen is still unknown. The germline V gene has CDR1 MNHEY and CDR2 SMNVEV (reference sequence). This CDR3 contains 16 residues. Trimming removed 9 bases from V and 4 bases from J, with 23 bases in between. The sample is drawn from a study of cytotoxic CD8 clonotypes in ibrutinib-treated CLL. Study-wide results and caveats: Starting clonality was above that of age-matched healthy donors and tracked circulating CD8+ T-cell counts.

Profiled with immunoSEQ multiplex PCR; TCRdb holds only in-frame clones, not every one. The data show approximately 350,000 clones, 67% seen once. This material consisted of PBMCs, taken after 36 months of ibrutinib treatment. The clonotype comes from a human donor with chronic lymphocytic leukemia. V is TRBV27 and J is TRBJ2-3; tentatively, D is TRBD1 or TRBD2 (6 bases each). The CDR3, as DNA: TGTGCCAGTAGCTTTGGGGGGCGACTTCCTGCAGATACGCAGTATTTT. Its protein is CASSFGGRLPADTQYF.